These 20 T cell receptor beta chains came from one sample sequenced in a study of PD-L1 blockade in urothelial cancer. Time point described: pretreatment peripheral blood. The assay was immunoSEQ multiplex PCR, and TCRdb's table has in-frame clones only and misses some. The profile shows more than 85,000 clones, roughly 84% of them singletons. The sequencing used PBMCs, collected around atezolizumab (anti-PD-L1) treatment. The receptors here all came from a man in his sixties with urothelial cancer.

The chain joins TRBV4-2 to TRBJ2-2, with 7 bases that match TRBD1. From germline, CDR1 is LGHNA and CDR2 YNFKEQ. Trimming took 4 bases from V and 4 from J; bases not matched to a gene: 3. This CDR3 is 14 amino acids long. The CDR3 is CASSLTGPTGELFF. For the CDR3, the DNA is TGTGCCAGCAGCCTGACAGGGCCCACCGGGGAGCTGTTTTTT.

V gene TRBV11-3 combines with J gene TRBJ2-7; D is ambiguous. Germline CDR1 SGHNT, CDR2 YENEEA. This CDR3 has 14 amino acids. Trimming cost V 1 base and J 2 bases, with 9 bases left between them. The CDR3 reads CASSLAHPTYEQYF. The CDR3 bases are TGTGCCAGCAGCTTAGCACACCCGACCTACGAGCAGTACTTC.

The chain uses TRBV7-8 and TRBJ2-7; 9 bases match TRBD2. The trim removed 5 bases at V and 0 bases at J, leaving 11 bases unmatched. CDR1 and CDR2 (germline): SGHVS, FQNEAQ. The length of the CDR3 is 17 residues. In DNA form, the CDR3 reads TGTGCCAGCAGCCCGGGACTAGCTTTGGCTCTCTCCTACGAGCAGTACTTC. Translation gives CASSPGLALALSYEQYF.

The chain is built from TRBV10-1 and TRBJ2-7; TRBD1 matches 9 bases. The length of the CDR3 is 14 residues. Trimming took 7 bases from V and 6 from J; bases not matched to a gene: 10. Germline V lookup: CDR1 WNHNN, CDR2 SYGVQD (reference sequence). The CDR3 DNA is TGCGCCAGCACTGGCTGGGACAGGGTCTCCGAGCAGTACTTC. This translates into CASTGWDRVSEQYF.

V usage is TRBV6-5 and J usage is TRBJ2-3; 7 bases map to TRBD1. Unmatched junction bases numbered 6, after V lost 6 bases and J lost 0 bases. Germline V gives CDR1 MNHEY, CDR2 SVGAGI. The CDR3 totals 15 residues. CDR3 DNA: TGTGCCAGCAGCCCCGGGACAGTCAGCACAGATACGCAGTATTTT. It codes for CASSPGTVSTDTQYF.

The gene calls are TRBV19 and TRBJ1-1; D is unresolved. Trimming shortened V by 2 bases and J by 5 bases, and 9 bases separated the two germline ends. CDR3 length: 13 residues. CDR1 LNHDA and CDR2 SQIVND come from the germline V gene (reference sequence). CDR3: CASSIQVGTEAFF. The CDR3 bases are TGTGCCAGTAGTATACAGGTCGGAACTGAAGCTTTCTTT. The full variable domain, with the rest looked up from reference TRBV19 and TRBJ1-1, is DGGITQSPKYLFRKEGQNVTLSCEQNLNHDAMYWYRQDPGQGLRLIYYSQIVNDFQKGDIAEGYSVSREKKESFPLTVTSAQKNPTAFYLCASSIQVGTEAFFGQGTRLTVV.

The V call is TRBV30, the J call TRBJ1-2, with D possibly being TRBD1 (6 bases). The V end was cut by 2 bases, the J end by 6 bases, with 19 bases between. The CDR3 is 15 amino acids. Germline V gene lookup returns CDR1 GTSNPN and CDR2 SVGIG (reference sequence). The CDR3 DNA is TGTGCCTGGAGTACAGGGCCTGCCTATCGGGATGGCTACACCTTC. This codes for CAWSTGPAYRDGYTF.

The chain carries TRBV5-5 and TRBJ2-1; 10 bases line up with TRBD1. Germline trimming cut 1 base from V and 10 bases from J; bases unmatched to any gene: 8. This CDR3 comprises 15 residues. The germline CDR1 and CDR2 sequences are SGHKS and YYEKEE (reference sequence). CDR3 in amino acids: CASSLFGTGVEEQFF. The CDR3 DNA reads TGTGCCAGCAGCTTGTTCGGGACAGGGGTGGAGGAGCAGTTCTTC. The entire variable domain, with the rest obtained from reference TRBV5-5 and TRBJ2-1, is as follows: DAGVTQSPTHLIKTRGQQVTLRCSPISGHKSVSWYQQVLGQGPQFIFQYYEKEERGRGNFPDRFSARQFPNYSSELNVNALLLGDSALYLCASSLFGTGVEEQFFGPGTRLTVL.

The V gene is TRBV29-1, the J gene TRBJ2-7, with D maybe TRBD1 (6 bases). The CDR3 totals 12 residues. Germline V gives CDR1 SQVTM, CDR2 ANQGSEA. V lost 7 bases and J 4 bases, leaving 14 bases between the germline ends. The CDR3 is CSGRDTDYEQYF. In DNA, the CDR3 is TGCAGCGGCCGGGACACGGATTACGAGCAGTACTTC.

The chain uses TRBV7-3 and TRBJ2-1; D is perhaps TRBD2 (6 bases). The CDR3 extends over 12 amino acids. Deletions cut 9 bases from V and 6 bases from J, with 12 bases between. Germline values: CDR1 SGHTA, CDR2 FQGTGA. CDR3 in DNA: TGTGCCAGAGTTGGGGAGGCCAATGAGCAGTTCTTC. Translating it yields CARVGEANEQFF.

The chain combines TRBV5-8 with TRBJ1-2, with D maybe TRBD1 (5 bases). The CDR3 is 13 residues long. Germline V gene data show CDR1 as SGHTS and CDR2 as YDEGEE. Between the trimmed V and J ends, which lost 1 base and 4 bases, there was a span of 8 bases. The CDR3 spells CASSLSTAYGYTF. For the CDR3, the DNA is TGTGCCAGCAGCTTGTCGACAGCCTATGGCTACACCTTC.

The DNA for the CDR3 is TGTGCCAGCAGCGAGACTAGCGGGTATTACAATGAGCAGTTCTTC. This encodes CASSETSGYYNEQFF. The gene calls are TRBV9 and TRBJ2-1, with 10 bases matching TRBD2. J lost 4 bases, V lost 3 bases, and 4 bases had no gene match. The germline gives CDR1 SGDLS, CDR2 YYNGEE. The CDR3 has 15 amino acids.

The gene calls are TRBV19 and TRBJ2-7; D is possibly TRBD1 (5 bases). Trimming shortened V by 4 bases and J by 5 bases, and 18 bases separated the two germline ends. Germline loops: CDR1 LNHDA, CDR2 SQIVND (reference sequence). CDR3 size: 15 residues. The CDR3 sequence is CASSNGRQGFDEQYF. The CDR3 nucleotides are TGTGCCAGTAGTAACGGCCGGCAGGGATTTGACGAGCAGTACTTC.

V is TRBV19 and J is TRBJ1-1, with D perhaps matching TRBD1 (6 bases). From germline, CDR1 is LNHDA and CDR2 SQIVND (reference sequence). V lost 2 bases and J 7 bases, leaving 14 bases between the germline ends. The CDR3 has 14 residues. The CDR3 nucleotides read TGTGCCAGTAGTATACCGACAGGATCAATTGAAGCTTTCTTT. Its protein product is CASSIPTGSIEAFF.

The chain recombines TRBV6-5 with TRBJ1-2; no clear D. The CDR3 contains 14 residues. Per the germline V gene, CDR1 is MNHEY and CDR2 is SVGAGI. The V gene lost 0 bases and the J gene lost 3 bases, with 8 bases spanning the gap. The CDR3 loop is CASSYSTRDYGYTF. In DNA form, the CDR3 reads TGTGCCAGCAGTTACTCAACCCGGGACTATGGCTACACCTTC.

This chain connects TRBV2 to TRBJ2-2; 7 bases are shared with TRBD2. Trimming took 5 bases from V and 6 from J; bases not matched to a gene: 9. The germline V gene has CDR1 SNHLY and CDR2 FYNNEI. CDR3 length: 15 amino acids. The CDR3 bases are TGTGCCAGCAGTCCGAGCGCGGGGGTTGCCGGGGAGCTGTTTTTT. This sequence encodes CASSPSAGVAGELFF.

DNA for the CDR3: TGTGCCAGCAGCCAAAACTATGGCTACACCTTC. Translation: CASSQNYGYTF. J is TRBJ1-2 and V is TRBV5-4; D unresolved. Germline assignment: CDR1 SGHNT and CDR2 YYREEE (reference sequence). V was shortened by 4 bases and J by 2 bases, with 3 bases between the two germline ends. The CDR3 has 11 residues.

A remark on this clone: At one end the junction does not follow the germline gene, possibly because of a read error. The chain couples TRBV7-7 to TRBJ2-1, with TRBD1 as a possible D gene (5 bases). The CDR3 extends over 15 amino acids. Germline V gene data show CDR1 as SSHAT and CDR2 as FNYEAQ (reference sequence). The CDR3: CASSPQASNSHEQFF. As DNA, the CDR3 is TGTGCTAGCAGCCCACAGGCCTCCAATTCACATGAGCAGTTCTTC.

This clone was detected only once. The chain links TRBV7-6 to TRBJ2-7, with 13 bases fitting TRBD2. This CDR3 contains 15 residues. Per the germline V gene, CDR1 is SGHVS and CDR2 is FNYEAQ. V lost 5 bases to trimming and J lost 4 bases; unmatched junction nucleotides: 5. CDR3 sequence reads: CASSLRTSGSYEQYF. DNA for the CDR3: TGTGCCAGCAGCCTTCGGACTAGCGGGAGTTACGAGCAGTACTTC. Filled out from reference TRBV7-6 and TRBJ2-7, the complete variable domain reads GAGVSQSPRYKVTKRGQDVALRCDPISGHVSLYWYRQALGQGPEFLTYFNYEAQQDKSGLPNDRFSAERPEGSISTLTIQRTEQRDSAMYRCASSLRTSGSYEQYFGPGTRLTVT.

The chain combines TRBV7-3 with TRBJ1-5, with D hard to call. Germline CDR1 is SGHTA and CDR2 is FQGTGA. The CDR3 runs 13 residues. The V end was cut by 1 base, the J end by 6 bases, with 7 bases between. CDR3 in DNA: TGTGCCAGCAGCTTAATAGCTGGTCAGCCCCAGCATTTT. It translates to CASSLIAGQPQHF.